The rows below give T cell receptor beta chains drawn from one sample of a study of cytomegalovirus exposure and HLA in healthy donors. Clones were sequenced by immunoSEQ multiplex PCR, and TCRdb holds only the in-frame ones, with some missing. Of roughly 100,000 clones in the sample, 75% to 85% were seen once. The sample comprised PBMCs. These receptors all stem from a man between 25 and 39 years old in good health and CMV-seronegative. The CDR3 runs from the conserved cysteine through the conserved F or W. The order of the fields is V gene, D gene, J gene, clone size, CDR3 protein, CDR3 DNA. The D gene is left open where the match is weak. Not all rows give a size; the values are once, few, many and, for expanded clones, a class.

V gene: TRBV7-8; D gene: TRBD1; J gene: TRBJ2-7; clone size: NA; CDR3 protein: CASSPEGASYEQYF; CDR3 DNA: TGTGCCAGCAGCCCCGAGGGGGCCTCCTACGAGCAGTACTTC
V gene: TRBV5-1; D gene: TRBD2; J gene: TRBJ2-3; clone size: NA; CDR3 protein: CASSYGLVTDTQYF; CDR3 DNA: TGCGCCAGCAGCTACGGACTAGTCACAGATACGCAGTATTTT
V gene: TRBV7-2; D gene: NA; J gene: TRBJ1-5; clone size: NA; CDR3 protein: CASSLVRNQPQHF; CDR3 DNA: TGTGCCAGCAGCTTAGTACGGAATCAGCCCCAGCATTTT
V gene: TRBV2; D gene: NA; J gene: TRBJ1-1; clone size: NA; CDR3 protein: CASRLDAGGHTEAFF; CDR3 DNA: TGTGCCAGCAGGTTGGACGCCGGCGGGCACACTGAAGCTTTCTTT
V gene: TRBV5-1; D gene: NA; J gene: TRBJ1-2; clone size: NA; CDR3 protein: CASSWGSGSLSYGYTF; CDR3 DNA: TGCGCCAGCAGCTGGGGATCGGGATCATTATCCTATGGCTACACCTTC
V gene: TRBV6-5; D gene: TRBD2; J gene: TRBJ2-7; clone size: NA; CDR3 protein: CASRKSSGRNEQYF; CDR3 DNA: TGTGCCAGCAGAAAGTCTAGCGGGAGAAACGAGCAGTACTTC
V gene: TRBV4-2; D gene: NA; J gene: TRBJ2-7; clone size: NA; CDR3 protein: CASSQEGVYEQYF; CDR3 DNA: TGTGCCAGCAGCCAAGAGGGCGTATACGAGCAGTACTTC
V gene: TRBV7-2; D gene: TRBD1; J gene: TRBJ1-1; clone size: NA; CDR3 protein: CASSMTGPTEAFF; CDR3 DNA: TGTGCCAGCAGCATGACAGGGCCCACTGAAGCTTTCTTT
V gene: TRBV2; D gene: TRBD2; J gene: TRBJ2-3; clone size: many; CDR3 protein: CASSGTSGGPTDTQYF; CDR3 DNA: TGTGCCAGCAGTGGGACTAGCGGGGGACCCACAGATACGCAGTATTTT
V gene: TRBV5-4; D gene: NA; J gene: TRBJ1-1; clone size: NA; CDR3 protein: CASSLGGENTEAFF; CDR3 DNA: TGTGCCAGCAGCCTAGGAGGCGAGAACACTGAAGCTTTCTTT
V gene: TRBV5-5; D gene: NA; J gene: TRBJ2-7; clone size: NA; CDR3 protein: CASSSVLSEQYF; CDR3 DNA: TGTGCCAGCAGCTCGGTATTGAGCGAGCAGTACTTC
V gene: TRBV18; D gene: TRBD1; J gene: TRBJ1-5; clone size: NA; CDR3 protein: CASSRDRDQPQHF; CDR3 DNA: TGTGCCAGCTCACGGGACAGGGATCAGCCCCAGCATTTT
V gene: TRBV7-9; D gene: TRBD1; J gene: TRBJ1-2; clone size: NA; CDR3 protein: CASSSTGGSYGYTF; CDR3 DNA: TGTGCCAGCAGCTCCACAGGGGGTTCCTATGGCTACACCTTC
V gene: TRBV5-8; D gene: TRBD1; J gene: TRBJ2-5; clone size: NA; CDR3 protein: CASSSGTGDQETQYF; CDR3 DNA: TGTGCCAGCAGTTCCGGGACAGGGGATCAAGAGACCCAGTACTTC
V gene: TRBV7-9; D gene: TRBD1; J gene: TRBJ1-5; clone size: NA; CDR3 protein: CASSSRTGRGNQPQHF; CDR3 DNA: TGTGCCAGCAGCTCGAGGACAGGGAGAGGAAATCAGCCCCAGCATTTT
V gene: TRBV19; D gene: TRBD1; J gene: TRBJ1-5; clone size: NA; CDR3 protein: CASSSPGQGANNQPQHF; CDR3 DNA: TGTGCCAGTAGTTCACCGGGACAGGGGGCGAACAATCAGCCCCAGCATTTT
V gene: TRBV2; D gene: TRBD1; J gene: TRBJ2-5; clone size: NA; CDR3 protein: CASSEGTGGVRETQYF; CDR3 DNA: TGTGCCAGCAGTGAAGGGACAGGGGGTGTACGAGAGACCCAGTACTTC
V gene: TRBV29-1; D gene: NA; J gene: TRBJ2-7; clone size: NA; CDR3 protein: CSVEAGEAREQYF; CDR3 DNA: TGCAGCGTTGAAGCCGGGGAGGCGAGAGAGCAGTACTTC
V gene: TRBV5-6; D gene: TRBD2; J gene: TRBJ2-5; clone size: NA; CDR3 protein: CASSPSLAGGTKETQYF; CDR3 DNA: TGTGCCAGCAGCCCATCTCTAGCGGGGGGAACCAAAGAGACCCAGTACTTC
V gene: TRBV14; D gene: NA; J gene: TRBJ1-1; clone size: few; CDR3 protein: CASSQNRVSYTEAFF; CDR3 DNA: TGTGCCAGCAGCCAAAATCGGGTCAGCTACACTGAAGCTTTCTTT
V gene: TRBV6-5; D gene: TRBD1; J gene: TRBJ2-7; clone size: NA; CDR3 protein: CASSYSWDRAYEQYF; CDR3 DNA: TGTGCCAGCAGTTACTCATGGGACAGGGCCTACGAGCAGTACTTC
V gene: TRBV2; D gene: TRBD1; J gene: TRBJ2-6; clone size: NA; CDR3 protein: CASRRQGATGANVLTF; CDR3 DNA: TGTGCCAGCAGACGACAGGGGGCCACTGGGGCCAACGTCCTGACTTTC